What follows are 12 T cell receptor beta chains derived from one specimen sequenced in a study of blood T cell repertoires in COVID-19. The data were produced by immunoSEQ multiplex PCR, yet TCRdb's version contains in-frame clones alone and is incomplete. The table shows 110,000 or so clones, with approximately 84% occurring only once. Sequences were obtained from peripheral blood. The receptor set was obtained from a man aged 40-49 years with acute or convalescent COVID-19.

This clone was found a few times. The chain has TRBV6-6 and TRBJ2-7; TRBD1 agrees at 9 bases. Germline CDR1 reads MNHNY; CDR2 reads SVGAGI (reference sequence). The V and J ends lost 0 bases and 4 bases, in that order; junction bases with no gene match: 7. The CDR3 sequence is 16 residues long. In DNA, the CDR3 is TGTGCCAGCAGTTACTCCCCGGGACAGGGCCCGTACGAGCAGTACTTC. It codes for CASSYSPGQGPYEQYF.

The chain uses TRBV19 and TRBJ2-6; unclear D gene. V lost 4 bases, J lost 0 bases, and 16 bases lay in between. This CDR3 comprises 18 residues. The germline V gene has CDR1 LNHDA and CDR2 SQIVND (reference sequence). The CDR3: CASSTILGKSSGANVLTF. The CDR3 nucleotides are TGTGCCAGTAGTACCATACTCGGTAAGAGCTCTGGGGCCAACGTCCTGACTTTC.

The chain links TRBV7-9 to TRBJ2-1; 7 nucleotides align to TRBD1. J gave up 3 bases and V 5 bases, and 7 bases lay outside the gene matches. CDR3 length equals 15 residues. Per the germline V gene, CDR1 is SEHNR and CDR2 is FQNEAQ (reference sequence). The CDR3 DNA sequence: TGTGCCAGCAGCCGAGACAGGGTTGGCTACAATGAGCAGTTCTTC. Its translation: CASSRDRVGYNEQFF.

The chain carries TRBV7-6 and TRBJ2-3, with 9 bases fitting TRBD1. The germline V gene has CDR1 SGHVS and CDR2 FNYEAQ. CDR3 length: 16 amino acids. Germline trimming cut 2 bases from V and 0 bases from J; bases unmatched to any gene: 3. The CDR3 bases are TGTGCCAGCAGCTTATCCGGGACAGGGAGCACAGATACGCAGTATTTT. This encodes CASSLSGTGSTDTQYF.

The chain couples TRBV3-1 (or the pseudogene TRBV3-2) to TRBJ2-3; TRBD2 matches 12 bases. CDR3 length: 17 amino acids. Germline CDR1 is LGHDT and CDR2 is YNNKEL (reference sequence). V lost 2 bases to trimming and J lost 5 bases; unmatched junction nucleotides: 8. For the CDR3, the DNA is TGTGCCAGCAGCCAAACTAGCGGGGGGCCAGGAGGAGATACGCAGTATTTT. It codes for CASSQTSGGPGGDTQYF.

J is TRBJ2-5 and V is TRBV4-3, with 8 positions matching TRBD2. The trim removed 1 base at V and 5 bases at J, leaving 6 bases unmatched. From germline, CDR1 is LGHNA and CDR2 YSLEER. This CDR3 is 15 amino acids long. The CDR3 DNA is TGCGCCAGCAGCCAAGGACGGGGGGGCCTTGAGACCCAGTACTTC. It translates to CASSQGRGGLETQYF.

The chain recombines TRBV30 with TRBJ1-2; 7 bases agree with TRBD1. The CDR3 consists of 12 residues. Per the germline V gene, CDR1 is GTSNPN and CDR2 is SVGIG (reference sequence). Losses at the gene ends were 1 base for V and 6 bases for J; bases not matched to a gene: 2. CDR3 in DNA: TGTGCCTGGAGTGCAGGGGGGCATGGCTACACCTTC. This sequence encodes CAWSAGGHGYTF.

The J gene is TRBJ2-3, the V gene TRBV2, with D unresolved. Germline assignment: CDR1 SNHLY and CDR2 FYNNEI. The CDR3 length is 11 residues. With 5 bases removed from V and 6 bases from J, the gap between germline ends came to 6 bases. The CDR3 bases are TGTGCCAGCAGTATAATGGATACGCAGTATTTT. Its protein is CASSIMDTQYF.

The genes are TRBV24-1 and TRBJ2-3, with D possibly TRBD2 on 5 matching bases. Trimming cost V 4 bases and J 6 bases, with 10 bases left between them. CDR3 size: 13 residues. Germline CDR1 reads KGHDR; CDR2 reads SFDVKD. CDR3: CATSDSRRDTQYF. CDR3 DNA: TGTGCCACCAGTGACAGTAGGAGGGATACGCAGTATTTT.

The chain joins TRBV3-1 (or the pseudogene TRBV3-2) to TRBJ2-1; D call uncertain. This CDR3 spans 15 amino acids. Germline loops: CDR1 LGHDT, CDR2 YNNKEL (reference sequence). V gave up 2 bases and J gave up 6 bases, with 14 bases separating them. CDR3 DNA sequence: TGTGCCAGCAGCCAAAGCCCCAATTCGGTCAATGAGCAGTTCTTC. Protein product: CASSQSPNSVNEQFF.

This clone was detected a few times. The chain has TRBV5-4 and TRBJ2-7; 8 bases agree with TRBD2. This CDR3 region has 14 residues. After removal of 4 bases from V and 6 bases from J, the junction contained 9 bases not matched to a gene. Germline V gene sequence: CDR1 SGHNT, CDR2 YYREEE (reference sequence). CDR3 DNA: TGTGCCAGCAGCCCGGGACTAGACCCCTTCGAGCAGTACTTC. It is translated as CASSPGLDPFEQYF.

This chain connects TRBV9 to TRBJ2-7, with a weak D call TRBD1 (7 bases). CDR1 is SGDLS, CDR2 YYNGEE, per germline. There are 13 residues in the CDR3. V dropped 7 bases and J dropped 2 bases, with 13 bases sitting between them. This CDR3 reads CASGGTETYEQYF. CDR3 bases: TGTGCCAGCGGCGGGACAGAAACCTACGAGCAGTACTTC.